The 29 T cell receptor beta chains presented below share a single source sample, sequenced in a study of neurological immune-mediated disorders. TCRdb re-derived calls from the 5' RACE reads in MiXCR, one entry per CDR3 protein. The table shows roughly 74,000 distinct CDR3 sequences, with around 5.2% occurring only once. The material sequenced was PBMCs. Receptors were obtained from a young man with multiple sclerosis.

This clonotype was seen repeatedly, ten times or more. This sequence joins TRBV7-2 and TRBJ1-5; D perhaps matches TRBD1 (5 bases). Germline lookup yields CDR1 SGHTA and CDR2 FQGNSA. The CDR3 loop spans 15 amino acids. V lost 1 base and J 7 bases, leaving 14 bases between the germline ends. The CDR3 sequence is CASSLGGRASQPQHF. The CDR3 DNA sequence: TGTGCCAGCAGCTTAGGAGGCAGGGCTAGCCAGCCCCAGCATTTT.

There are many counts of this clonotype. The chain is built from TRBV12-3 or TRBV12-4 and TRBJ1-5; no reliable D call. V shed 5 bases and J shed 5 bases, with 10 bases lying between them. This CDR3 is built from 13 residues. The CDR3 protein is CASSRSNDQPQHF. CDR3 coding DNA: TGTGCCAGCAGTCGAAGCAACGATCAGCCCCAGCATTTT.

This clonotype was detected ten times or more. The chain is built from TRBV20-1 and TRBJ1-2; no clear D. Germline V gene sequence: CDR1 DFQATT, CDR2 SNEGSKA (reference sequence). V was trimmed by 0 bases and J by 2 bases, leaving 4 bases between them. CDR3 length: 12 residues. Here the CDR3 DNA reads TGCAGTGCTAGAGAGATAAACTATGGCTACACCTTC. This codes for CSAREINYGYTF.

This clonotype was seen only a few times. Being one base from a much bigger clone, this may be a read error. The chain is built from TRBV7-2 and TRBJ2-3, with D perhaps TRBD2 (6 bases). The germline V gene encodes CDR1 SGHTA and CDR2 FQGNSA. The CDR3 sequence is 15 residues long. The V gene lost 5 bases and the J gene lost 6 bases, with 18 bases spanning the gap. This chain's CDR3 is CASSRGLESADTQYF. CDR3 in DNA: TGTGCCAGCAGCCGGGGACTGGAATCGGCGGATACGCAGTATTTT.

As regards this clonotype: Sequence at one end of the junction differs from germline and may be a read error. This sequence joins TRBV10-3 and TRBJ2-4; weak D call: TRBD2 (5 bases). CDR1 is ENHRY and CDR2 is SYGVKD in the germline V gene. The CDR3 is made up of 15 amino acids. The CDR3 DNA reads TGTGCCATCAGTGAGTCCGCGGCGGGCGAAAAAATTCAGTACTTC. Its translation is CAISESAAGEKIQYF.

The sample holds a few counts of this clonotype. The gene calls are TRBV3-1 and TRBJ1-1, with D possibly matching TRBD1 (6 bases). The CDR3 spans 15 residues. Germline V gene data show CDR1 as LGHDT and CDR2 as YNNKEL (reference sequence). The V and J ends lost 5 bases and 4 bases respectively, with 17 bases between them. CDR3 residues: CASSSIPGAGTEAFF. The CDR3 DNA is TGTGCCAGCAGCTCCATACCAGGGGCGGGCACTGAAGCTTTCTTT.

This clonotype was recorded many times. This rearrangement joins TRBV9 to TRBJ2-3; tentatively, D is TRBD2 (6 bases). V was pared by 0 bases and J by 1 base, with 12 bases between. CDR1 and CDR2 (germline): SGDLS, YYNGEE. The CDR3 consists of 16 residues. CDR3 sequence: CASSVEVGGGTDTQYF. The CDR3 DNA follows: TGTGCCAGCAGCGTAGAGGTGGGGGGAGGCACAGATACGCAGTATTTT.

This clonotype was picked up many times. The V and J genes are TRBV21-1 and TRBJ1-1; the DNA was not used to check the table's D call, TRBD1. TRBV21-1 is described as a pseudogene. The CDR3 consists of 15 residues. Here the CDR3 DNA reads TGTGCCAGCAGCAAAGGGAGGGAGCAGGGGGGTGAAGCTTTCTTT. Residues: CASSKGREQGGEAFF.

This clonotype appeared a few times. This sequence joins TRBV20-1 and TRBJ2-3, with D possibly matching TRBD1 (6 bases). The CDR3 extends over 14 amino acids. V was pared by 1 base and J by 6 bases, with 14 bases between. Germline CDR1 and CDR2: DFQATT and SNEGSKA (reference sequence). CDR3 DNA: TGCAGTGCTAGAGGCAGGGGAATCGCGGATACGCAGTATTTT. Translation gives CSARGRGIADTQYF.

This clonotype was observed many times. CDR3 in amino acids: CASTSGGTEAFF. In DNA, the CDR3 is TGTGCCAGCACCTCTGGGGGGACTGAAGCTTTCTTT. The rearrangement links TRBV12-3 or TRBV12-4 to TRBJ1-1, with a tentative D call TRBD1 (5 bases). V was shortened by 7 bases and J by 5 bases, with 11 bases between the two germline ends. CDR3 size: 12 residues.

This clonotype was detected ten times or more. V is TRBV21-1 and J is TRBJ1-3. TRBV21-1 is recorded as a pseudogene. This CDR3 spans 14 amino acids. CDR3 loop: CASSQARPGNTIYF. The CDR3 bases are TGTGCCAGCAGCCAGGCCCGGCCTGGAAACACCATATATTTT.

This clonotype was counted ten times or more. The J gene is TRBJ2-3, the V gene TRBV20-1; perhaps TRBD2 as D (6 bases). The germline V and J ends were trimmed by 2 bases and 2 bases, with 14 bases remaining between them. CDR3 length equals 15 residues. CDR1 is DFQATT and CDR2 is SNEGSKA in the germline V gene (reference sequence). The CDR3 sequence is CSARLAPTHTDTQYF. CDR3 nucleotides: TGCAGTGCTAGACTAGCGCCGACCCACACAGATACGCAGTATTTT.

This clonotype appeared many times. This chain connects TRBV20-1 to TRBJ1-6; possibly TRBD1 for D (6 bases). CDR1 is DFQATT, CDR2 SNEGSKA, per germline (reference sequence). CDR3 length equals 17 residues. Trimming removed 1 base from V and 3 bases from J, with 16 bases in between. The CDR3: CSARVLGSGDYNSPLHF. DNA for the CDR3: TGCAGTGCTAGAGTTCTAGGATCAGGGGACTATAATTCACCCCTCCACTTT.

This clonotype was recorded many times. This sequence joins TRBV20-1 and TRBJ2-5; D possibly corresponds to TRBD1 (5 bases). Trimming took off 6 bases at V and 1 base at J, with 12 bases between the two ends. Germline values: CDR1 DFQATT, CDR2 SNEGSKA (reference sequence). The CDR3 spans 13 residues. The CDR3 bases are TGCAGTGCGAGTGACAGACTCCAAGAGACCCAGTACTTC. This codes for CSASDRLQETQYF.

This clonotype came up many times. The rearrangement links TRBV12-5 to TRBJ2-1; the match to TRBD1 covers 7 bases. The germline CDR1 and CDR2 sequences are LGHNT and FRNRAP. There are 16 residues in the CDR3. V shed 8 bases, J shed 2 bases, and the junction held 12 bases outside the gene matches. The CDR3 DNA follows: TGTGCTAGTCCCACAGGGGTGAGATCAACCTACAATGAGCAGTTCTTC. Amino acid sequence: CASPTGVRSTYNEQFF.

The table lists this clonotype with many counts. This chain links TRBV27 with TRBJ1-2; TRBD1 is a possible D gene (5 bases). The CDR3 is made up of 13 amino acids. V was pared by 8 bases and J by 7 bases, with 17 bases between. Germline V lookup: CDR1 MNHEY, CDR2 SMNVEV (reference sequence). The CDR3 spells CASSGEGRGGYTF. The CDR3 DNA sequence: TGTGCCAGCTCGGGTGAAGGGAGGGGTGGCTACACCTTC.

This clonotype has at least ten counts. The chain employs TRBV10-3 and TRBJ2-2; unclear D gene. There are 11 residues in the CDR3. The V gene lost 6 bases and the J gene lost 6 bases, with 5 bases spanning the gap. Germline values: CDR1 ENHRY, CDR2 SYGVKD. CDR3 bases: TGTGCCATCAGGGGCTCCGGGGAGCTGTTTTTT. This sequence encodes CAIRGSGELFF.

This clonotype has at least ten counts. The chain links TRBV29-1 to TRBJ1-2; 9 bases fit TRBD1. Trimming cost V 4 bases and J 8 bases; bases outside gene matches: 8. The CDR3 is made up of 13 amino acids. Per germline, CDR1 SQVTM and CDR2 ANQGSEA. The CDR3: CSVATGTGRGYTF. In nucleotides, the CDR3 is TGCAGCGTTGCAACCGGGACAGGGAGAGGCTACACCTTC.

This clonotype was detected many times. V is TRBV7-9 and J is TRBJ2-2; 12 bases align to TRBD1. J lost 4 bases, V lost 5 bases, and 5 bases had no gene match. CDR1 is SEHNR, CDR2 FQNEAQ, per germline (reference sequence). The CDR3 has 16 residues. The CDR3 nucleotides are TGTGCCAGCAGCGTGGGGACAGGGGGCGGCACCGGGGAGCTGTTTTTT. It codes for CASSVGTGGGTGELFF.

There are many counts of this clonotype. The V and J genes are TRBV4-2 and TRBJ2-1, with a weak D call TRBD2 (6 bases). CDR1 LGHNA and CDR2 YNFKEQ come from the germline V gene. V lost 0 bases to trimming and J lost 1 base, with 7 bases between them. The CDR3 sequence is 15 residues long. The CDR3 loop is CASSQEEGSYNEQFF. CDR3 coding DNA: TGTGCCAGCAGCCAAGAGGAGGGGTCCTACAATGAGCAGTTCTTC.

This clonotype was seen repeatedly, ten times or more. The rearrangement uses TRBV7-3 and TRBJ2-1; tentative D call: TRBD2 (5 bases). Germline assignment: CDR1 SGHTA and CDR2 FQGTGA. V lost 1 base, J lost 12 bases, and 16 bases lay in between. The CDR3 extends over 14 amino acids. In nucleotides, the CDR3 is TGTGCCAGCAGCTTAAGAGGAGGACCAGACGCGCAGTTCTTC. Protein sequence: CASSLRGGPDAQFF.

This clonotype was seen many times. The gene calls are TRBV20-1 and TRBJ1-2, with D unresolved. Per the germline V gene, CDR1 is DFQATT and CDR2 is SNEGSKA (reference sequence). Trimming cost V 0 bases and J 7 bases, with 15 bases left between them. This CDR3 comprises 14 residues. Here the CDR3 DNA reads TGCAGTGCTAGAGATGTCGGGTCTGAGATTGGCTACACCTTC. It yields the protein CSARDVGSEIGYTF.

This clonotype has a count of ten or more. The V call is TRBV6-5, the J call TRBJ2-2; the match to TRBD2 covers 8 bases. CDR3 length equals 17 residues. Germline-derived CDR1 and CDR2 are MNHEY and SVGAGI. V lost 6 bases, J lost 6 bases, and 15 bases stayed unmatched. The CDR3 bases are TGTGCCAGCAGACCTCCGGGGACTAGGAGTATCGCCGGGGAGCTGTTTTTT. Translated: CASRPPGTRSIAGELFF.

Many counts were recorded for this clonotype. J is TRBJ1-4 and V is TRBV30; no clear D. This CDR3 spans 14 amino acids. V dropped 5 bases and J dropped 2 bases, with 12 bases sitting between them. Germline lookup yields CDR1 GTSNPN and CDR2 SVGIG (reference sequence). The CDR3 protein is CAWEEISTNEKLFF. CDR3 nucleotides: TGTGCCTGGGAGGAGATCAGTACTAATGAAAAACTGTTTTTT.

The V and J genes are TRBV6-1 and TRBJ2-3; TRBD2 is a possible D gene (5 bases). This CDR3 has 14 residues. V gave up 3 bases and J gave up 5 bases, with 12 bases separating them. The germline gives CDR1 MNHNS, CDR2 SASEGT. The CDR3: CASSEMAAGDTQYF. CDR3 nucleotides: TGTGCCAGCAGTGAGATGGCCGCGGGAGATACGCAGTATTTT.

This clonotype occurred many times. The rearrangement joins TRBV12-3 or TRBV12-4 to TRBJ2-5; D is perhaps TRBD1 or TRBD2 (5 bases each). V lost 7 bases and J lost 4, with 10 bases in between. CDR3 length equals 12 residues. CDR3 nucleotides: TGTGCCAGCAATCGGGACCGAGAGACCCAGTACTTC. Protein product: CASNRDRETQYF.

This clonotype was counted ten times or more. The chain uses TRBV20-1 and TRBJ2-3; TRBD2 agrees at 10 bases. V trimming: 1 base; J trimming: 5 bases; junction bases outside the gene matches: 12. Germline lookup yields CDR1 DFQATT and CDR2 SNEGSKA (reference sequence). CDR3 length equals 17 residues. The DNA for the CDR3 is TGCAGTGCTAGAGGTCCAGCGGGGGGGACAAAGAGAGATACGCAGTATTTT. Translating gives CSARGPAGGTKRDTQYF.

This clonotype appeared many times. The chain employs TRBV15 and TRBJ2-2, with TRBD2 matching over 7 bases. The ends lost 2 bases at V and 5 bases at J; junction bases unmatched: 17. This CDR3 comprises 19 residues. CDR1 and CDR2 from the germline V gene are LNHNV and YYDKDF (reference sequence). CDR3 bases: TGTGCCACCAGCAGACCCTATATTACCTCGACCGGGGGGACCGGGGAGCTGTTTTTT. Translated: CATSRPYITSTGGTGELFF.

This clonotype appeared a few times. The chain is built from TRBV5-1 and TRBJ2-5; possibly TRBD1 or TRBD2 for D (5 bases each). The CDR3 is made up of 14 amino acids. V shed 0 bases and J shed 2 bases, with 8 bases lying between them. Germline CDR1 reads SGHRS; CDR2 reads YFSETQ. The CDR3 loop is CASSLEWGQETQYF. CDR3 DNA sequence: TGCGCCAGCAGCTTGGAATGGGGGCAAGAGACCCAGTACTTC.